These T cell receptor beta chains were read from a single sample in a study of shared clonotypes between healthy human individuals. Profiled with immunoSEQ multiplex PCR; TCRdb holds only in-frame clones, not every one. The data show roughly 490,000 clones, around three quarters seen once. Sequencing was carried out using PBMCs. The receptors shown here come from a woman in her thirties or forties in good health. Some clones in this sample may be carry-over from other donors' samples. Both conserved end residues are part of each CDR3.

v_gene,CDR3aa
TRBV11-2,CASSVDNGRNIQYF
TRBV5-1,CASSLGLAVSTDTQYF
TRBV20-1,CSARRAEKLFF
TRBV5-6,CASSRGTGPVGQYF
TRBV10-3,CAISEGQGVEAFF
TRBV6-5,CASSQTYRGEQYF
TRBV6-1,CASSGGGRVVNEQFF
TRBV28,CASSAYLDGNTEAFF
TRBV7-2,CASSPMGGFSNQPQHF
TRBV7-6,CASQDNSYEQYF
TRBV5-1,CASSLDGVYNEQFF
TRBV28,CASSLLIWEGNQPQHF
TRBV5-4,CASSRTSGYNEQFF
TRBV15,CATSRAPDASEQFF
TRBV7-6,CASSFLAGGGYNEQFF
TRBV7-2,CASSYDRAYNEQFF
TRBV19,CASSPLLRGDTQYF
TRBV28,CASSLPGSARSRETQYF
TRBV14,CASSLAGSYNEQFF
TRBV29-1,CSVVGQREFDEQFF
TRBV7-8,CASSSTGVATNEKLFF
TRBV21-1,CASSKSSGRADTGELFF
TRBV29-1,CSVGFGGVEQYF
TRBV4-3,CASSQDWEGTLLNEQYF
TRBV9,CASSAPRRAGGLADTQYF
TRBV29-1,CSVVTQGQGKETQYF
TRBV28,CASIGGPTNSPLHF
TRBV4-1,CASSQVGMNTEAFF
TRBV2,CASSNYEQYF
TRBV28,CASRNSGRGYEQYF
TRBV5-1,CASSLGLAGGLEDTQYF
TRBV28,CASRAGSWAQPQHF
TRBV7-2,CASSPSRGSAGGQETQYF
TRBV11-2,CASRAYGYTF
TRBV28,CASSLNWVIGKLFF
TRBV7-3,CASSPILSGANVLTF
TRBV29-1,CSVAGTSSYEQYF
TRBV5-1,CASSLVEGHHEQYF
TRBV2,CASSEVRDRGSEAFF
TRBV5-1,CASSLAADYGYTF
TRBV6-1,CASSEGWGSTDTQYF
TRBV28,CASSKSYEQYF